The count of the clone carrying this TCR beta chain is one. The CDR3 is 16 amino acids. Trimming removed 8 bases from V and 5 bases from J, with 22 bases in between. Germline CDR1 is LNHDA and CDR2 is SQIVND (reference sequence). Profiling relied on immunoSEQ multiplex PCR, and the TCRdb table lists in-frame clones only, not all of them. This sample carries about 220,000 clones, around 84% of them seen once, and the ten largest clones take roughly 21%. This sample was taken from a study of blood T cell repertoires in COVID-19. In the study overall: From the United States, Italy and Spain came samples of acute and convalescent COVID-19.

This chain connects TRBV19 to TRBJ2-1; D may be TRBD2 (5 bases). This clonotype was obtained from a man in his thirties or forties with active or convalescent COVID-19. The sample comprised peripheral blood. CDR3 protein: CASSPNLAISNNEQFF. The CDR3 DNA reads as TGTGCCAGTTCCCCGAATCTAGCAATAAGCAACAATGAGCAGTTCTTC.